This TCR beta chain was obtained from a study of blood T cell repertoires in COVID-19. The overall study: PBMCs, B-cell-depleted T cells, or T cells provided the cDNA or gDNA that made up the material.

The V end lost 6 bases, the J end lost 5 bases, and 14 bases lay between the germline ends. The CDR3 is 14 amino acids. Germline assignment: CDR1 MDHEN and CDR2 SYDVKM. In the authors' methods: Nucleated cell number was recorded as an estimate derived from reference gene primer amplification. Assay: immunoSEQ multiplex PCR; the TCRdb copy retains only in-frame clones and omits some. V, J and clone size reflect that table, while D and trimming were determined from the DNA. The sample holds fewer than 300,000 clones; about 80% are singletons and the top ten take about a sixth. The chain carries TRBV28 and TRBJ1-5; TRBD1 might be the D (5 bases). This TCR was recovered from a person aged 70 to 85 with COVID-19, enrolled during active disease. The sample consisted of peripheral blood. The CDR3 is CASSSDSLYQPQHF. The CDR3 DNA reads TGTGCCAGCAGCTCAGACAGTTTATATCAGCCCCAGCATTTT.